This T cell receptor beta chain was sequenced in a study of control samples from healthy donors and cancer patients. CDR3 length: 15 amino acids. Trimming stripped 4 bases from V and 5 bases from J, with 18 bases between. Germline V gives CDR1 SGDLS, CDR2 YYNGEE. Clones were read by immunoSEQ multiplex PCR, and TCRdb kept only the in-frame ones, dropping some. The sample lists roughly 200,000 clones; around 90% were seen once. Sequenced input: blood. V gene TRBV9 combines with J gene TRBJ1-1; maybe TRBD1 (6 bases). The source of this sequence is a man aged 25-40 years in good health. The CDR3 spells CASSLQGTWGTEAFF. DNA of the CDR3: TGTGCCAGCAGCTTGCAGGGGACTTGGGGGACTGAAGCTTTCTTT.